The source of this T cell receptor beta chain is a study of monozygotic twins with inflammatory bowel disease. Germline CDR1 is ENHRY and CDR2 is SYGVKD. The CDR3 length is 15 residues. Whole blood supplied total RNA, and T cells were not sorted. On this clonotype: Its specificity is not known.

No DNA is given; TCRdb re-called the 5' RACE reads and lists each CDR3 protein once. Its clone listing holds a few hundred thousand distinct CDR3 sequences. Study observations and caveats: No repertoire similarity difference was seen between concordant and discordant twins; power was possibly limited. IBD patients share fewer clonotypes with other people than healthy twins do, especially with disease activity.

This clonotype was sampled from a human donor with ulcerative colitis or Crohn's disease, or a healthy co-twin of an affected twin (not recorded which). What was sequenced was blood. The V call is TRBV10-3, the J call TRBJ2-3; TCRdb gives TRBD1 as the D gene, but with no DNA this cannot be confirmed. CDR3 loop: CAIRGDSLPGDTQYF.